The present TCR beta chain was sequenced within a study of T cells in Graves' hyperthyroidism and ophthalmopathy. The overall study: Peripheral blood specimens were obtained at initial diagnosis, prior to any treatment.

Trimming at V came to 3 bases and at J to 6 bases, leaving 11 bases not matched to a gene. This CDR3 spans 16 amino acids. Germline lookup yields CDR1 LNHNV and CDR2 YYDKDF (reference sequence). This clonotype was seen once. The TCR beta CDR3 regions underwent amplification using RNA transcripts as the source. An initial round of RT-PCR targeting the TCR CDR3 relied on the HTBI primer set. MiXCR was run by TCRdb on the multiplex PCR reads, yielding one entry per CDR3 protein. This sample carries 500,000 to 650,000 distinct CDR3 sequences, 20% of them seen once, and the ten largest clones take approximately 48%.

The chain carries TRBV15 and TRBJ2-3, with 8 bases lining up with TRBD2. Sequencing was performed on blood. This TCR was recovered from a middle-aged man with Graves' ophthalmopathy. CDR3: CATSSGGGGRWDTQYF. The CDR3 DNA reads as TGTGCCACCAGCAGCGGGGGGGGGGGCCGTTGGGATACGCAGTATTTT.